A selection of T cell receptor beta chains follows, all from one sample in a study of patients and donors after allogeneic stem cell transplantation. TCRdb analysed the RT-PCR reads with MiXCR anew, one entry per CDR3 protein. Here the sample spans about 150,000 distinct CDR3 sequences, about a third being singletons. Material for sequencing was blood, either unsorted or a sorted T cell fraction (not recorded which). The source is a human donor who was either an allogeneic HSCT recipient or a stem cell or donor lymphocyte infusion donor (not recorded which). It is not recorded whose cells these are; they may come from a transplant donor. Both conserved end residues are trimmed from each CDR3.

V gene,J gene,CDR3 protein
TRBV6-5,TRBJ2-3,ASSQGLAMSTDTQY
TRBV4-1,TRBJ2-3,ASSLGTSGGGPTDTQY
TRBV9,TRBJ2-3,ASSGGGGTDTQY
TRBV12-3/TRBV12-4,TRBJ1-2,ASSLKRDNYGYT
TRBV7-8,TRBJ1-5,ASSRDRSTFGNQPQH
TRBV10-3,TRBJ1-5,AISPDRDQPQH
TRBV25-1,TRBJ1-6,ASSEDSAPSPLH
TRBV12-3/TRBV12-4,TRBJ1-1,ASSYPSSEAF
TRBV6-6,TRBJ1-6,ASTDRGPRYNSPLH
TRBV15,TRBJ1-1,ATSRDRAHEAF
TRBV28,TRBJ1-1,ASPPPGQLNTEAF
TRBV10-3,TRBJ2-2,AISDERQNTGELF
TRBV19,TRBJ1-2,ASSFGTLTYGYT
TRBV27,TRBJ2-1,ASRLMAGGPSNEQF
TRBV5-1,TRBJ1-2,ASRVRTDGYT
TRBV5-1,TRBJ2-4,ASSLKEQEVNIQY
TRBV7-8,TRBJ1-5,ASSSGRPHNQPQH
TRBV28,TRBJ1-2,ASISDGRTNGYT
TRBV12-3/TRBV12-4,TRBJ1-6,ASSLEGKNSPLH
TRBV2,TRBJ2-3,ASSADSNTDTQY
TRBV28,TRBJ2-3,ASGRGLYTQY
TRBV6-4,TRBJ2-1,ASSVSLPGTRGVEEQF
TRBV7-9,TRBJ1-2,ASSLEGRSGYT
TRBV9,TRBJ2-5,ASSVAAGMETQY
TRBV5-4,TRBJ2-1,ASSLDLARPYNEQF
TRBV6-2/TRBV6-3,TRBJ1-1,ASSYSYLLGRPLNTEAF
TRBV12-3/TRBV12-4,TRBJ1-1,ASSSSGGKGLNTEAF